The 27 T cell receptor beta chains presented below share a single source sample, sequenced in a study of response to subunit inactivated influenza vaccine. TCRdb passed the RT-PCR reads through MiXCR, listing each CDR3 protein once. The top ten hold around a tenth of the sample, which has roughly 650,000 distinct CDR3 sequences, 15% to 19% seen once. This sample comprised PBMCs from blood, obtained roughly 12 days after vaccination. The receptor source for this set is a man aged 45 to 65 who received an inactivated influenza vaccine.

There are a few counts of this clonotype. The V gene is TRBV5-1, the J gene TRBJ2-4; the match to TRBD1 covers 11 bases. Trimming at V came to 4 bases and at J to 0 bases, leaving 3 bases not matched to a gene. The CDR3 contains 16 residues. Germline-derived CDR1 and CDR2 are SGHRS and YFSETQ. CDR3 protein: CASSPDRGLAKNIQYF. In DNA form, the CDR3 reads TGCGCCAGCAGCCCGGACAGGGGGCTAGCCAAAAACATTCAGTACTTC.

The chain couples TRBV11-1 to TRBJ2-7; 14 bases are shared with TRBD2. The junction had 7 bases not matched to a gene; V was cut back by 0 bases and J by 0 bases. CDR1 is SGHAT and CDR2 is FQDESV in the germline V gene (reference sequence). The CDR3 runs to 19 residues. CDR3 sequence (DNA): TGTGCCAGCAGCTTAGCGAAGGGACTAGCGGGGGCTAGCTCCTACGAGCAGTACTTC. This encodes CASSLAKGLAGASSYEQYF.

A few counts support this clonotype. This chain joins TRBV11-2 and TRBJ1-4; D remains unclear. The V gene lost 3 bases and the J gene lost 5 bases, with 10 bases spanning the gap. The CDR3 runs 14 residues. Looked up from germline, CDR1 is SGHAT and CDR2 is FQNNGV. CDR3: CASSLGFKNEKLFF. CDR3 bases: TGTGCCAGCAGCTTGGGGTTTAAGAATGAAAAACTGTTTTTT. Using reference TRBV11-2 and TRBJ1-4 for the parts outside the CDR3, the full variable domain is EAGVAQSPRYKIIEKRQSVAFWCNPISGHATLYWYQQILGQGPKLLIQFQNNGVVDDSQLPKDRFSAERLKGVDSTLKIQPAKLEDSAVYLCASSLGFKNEKLFFGSGTQLSVL.

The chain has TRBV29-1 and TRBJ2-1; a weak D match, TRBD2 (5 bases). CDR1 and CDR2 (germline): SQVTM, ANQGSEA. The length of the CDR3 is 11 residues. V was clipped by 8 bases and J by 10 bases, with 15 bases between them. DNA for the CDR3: TGCAGCACCGGTTATTCGGGAGAGCAGTTCTTC. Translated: CSTGYSGEQFF.

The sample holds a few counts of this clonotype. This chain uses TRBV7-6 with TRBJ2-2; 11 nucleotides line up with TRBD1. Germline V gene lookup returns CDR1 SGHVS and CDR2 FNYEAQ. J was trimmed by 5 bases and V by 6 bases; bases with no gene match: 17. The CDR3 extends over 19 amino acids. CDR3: CASRPLPIGQGAGTGELFF. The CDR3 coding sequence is TGTGCCAGCAGACCACTCCCCATAGGACAGGGGGCTGGAACCGGGGAGCTGTTTTTT.

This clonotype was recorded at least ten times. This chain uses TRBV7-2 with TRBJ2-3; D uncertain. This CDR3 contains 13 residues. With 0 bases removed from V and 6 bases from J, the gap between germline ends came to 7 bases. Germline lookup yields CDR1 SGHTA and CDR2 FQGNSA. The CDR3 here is CASSLAQPDTQYF. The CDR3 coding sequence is TGTGCCAGCAGCTTAGCACAGCCGGATACGCAGTATTTT.

The CDR3 DNA reads as TGCAGTGCTAGACCCCTAGCTGGGGGGGGATACGAGCAGTACTTC. Translation gives CSARPLAGGGYEQYF. The chain uses TRBV20-1 and TRBJ2-7; 7 nucleotides line up with TRBD2. Germline CDR1 and CDR2: DFQATT and SNEGSKA (reference sequence). The V gene end was trimmed by 2 bases and the J gene end by 4 bases; junction bases not matched to a gene: 11. The CDR3 length is 15 residues.

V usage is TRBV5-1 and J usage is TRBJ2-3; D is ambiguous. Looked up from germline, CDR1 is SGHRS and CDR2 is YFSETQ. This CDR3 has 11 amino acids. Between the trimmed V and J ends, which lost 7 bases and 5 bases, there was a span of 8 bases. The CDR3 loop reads CASSMVDTQYF. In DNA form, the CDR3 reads TGCGCCAGCTCTATGGTAGATACGCAGTATTTT. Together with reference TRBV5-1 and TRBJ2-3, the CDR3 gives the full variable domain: KAGVTQTPRYLIKTRGQQVTLSCSPISGHRSVSWYQQTPGQGLQFLFEYFSETQRNKGNFPGRFSGRQFSNSRSEMNVSTLELGDSALYLCASSMVDTQYFGPGTRLTVL.

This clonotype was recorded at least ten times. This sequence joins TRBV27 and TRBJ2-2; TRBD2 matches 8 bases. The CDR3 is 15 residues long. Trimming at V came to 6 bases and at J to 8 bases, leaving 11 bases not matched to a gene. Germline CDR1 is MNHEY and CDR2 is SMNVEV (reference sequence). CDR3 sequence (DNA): TGTGCCAGCAGACCCCAAGGTCGGGGGGGAGGGGAGCTGTTTTTT. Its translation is CASRPQGRGGGELFF.

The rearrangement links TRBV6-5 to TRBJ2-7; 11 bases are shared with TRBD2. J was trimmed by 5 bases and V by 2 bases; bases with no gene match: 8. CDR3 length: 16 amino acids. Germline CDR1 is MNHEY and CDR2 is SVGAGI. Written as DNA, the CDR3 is TGTGCCAGCAGTTACAGAACTAGCGGGAGTTTAAACGAGCAGTACTTC. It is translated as CASSYRTSGSLNEQYF.

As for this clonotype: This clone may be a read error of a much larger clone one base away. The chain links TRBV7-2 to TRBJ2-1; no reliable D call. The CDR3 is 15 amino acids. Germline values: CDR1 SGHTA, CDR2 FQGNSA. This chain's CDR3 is CASSLFGRTLNEQLF. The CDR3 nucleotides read TGTGCCAGCAGCTTATTTGGACGGACCTTGAATGAGCAGCTCTTC.

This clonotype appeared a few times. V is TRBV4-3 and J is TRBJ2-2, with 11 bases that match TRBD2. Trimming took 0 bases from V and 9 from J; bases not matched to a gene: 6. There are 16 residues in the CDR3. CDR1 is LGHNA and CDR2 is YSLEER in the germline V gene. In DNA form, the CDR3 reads TGCGCCAGCAGCCAAGAAATACTAGCGGGAGTTAGGGAGCTGTTTTTT. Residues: CASSQEILAGVRELFF.

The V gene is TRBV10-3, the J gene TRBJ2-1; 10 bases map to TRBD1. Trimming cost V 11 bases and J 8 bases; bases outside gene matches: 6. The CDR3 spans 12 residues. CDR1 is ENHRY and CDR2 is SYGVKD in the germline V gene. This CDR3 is CAVDRGTHEQFF. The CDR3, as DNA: TGTGCCGTGGACAGGGGGACCCATGAGCAGTTCTTC.

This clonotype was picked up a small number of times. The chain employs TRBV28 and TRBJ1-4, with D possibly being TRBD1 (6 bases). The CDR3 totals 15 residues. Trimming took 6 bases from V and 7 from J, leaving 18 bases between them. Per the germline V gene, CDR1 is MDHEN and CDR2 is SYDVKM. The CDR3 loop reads CASSAPRGLGEKLFF. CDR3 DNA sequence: TGTGCCAGCAGCGCTCCTAGGGGGTTAGGTGAAAAACTGTTTTTT.

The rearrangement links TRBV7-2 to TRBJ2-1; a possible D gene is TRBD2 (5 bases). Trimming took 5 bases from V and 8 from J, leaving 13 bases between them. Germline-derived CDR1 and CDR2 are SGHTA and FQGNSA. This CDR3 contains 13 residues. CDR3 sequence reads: CASSPTIAYEQFF. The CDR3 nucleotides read TGTGCCAGCAGCCCGACCATAGCGTATGAGCAGTTCTTC.

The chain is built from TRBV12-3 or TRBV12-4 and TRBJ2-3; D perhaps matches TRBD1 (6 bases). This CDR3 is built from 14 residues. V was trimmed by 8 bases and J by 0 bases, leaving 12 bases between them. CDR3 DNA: TGTGCCAGCGGGGGCTACCCCAGCACAGATACGCAGTATTTT. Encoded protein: CASGGYPSTDTQYF.

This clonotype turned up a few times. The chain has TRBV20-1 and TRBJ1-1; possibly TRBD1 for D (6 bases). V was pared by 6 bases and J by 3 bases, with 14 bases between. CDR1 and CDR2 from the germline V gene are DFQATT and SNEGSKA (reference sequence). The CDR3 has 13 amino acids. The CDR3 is CSARQARDTEAFF. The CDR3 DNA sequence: TGCAGTGCCAGACAGGCCCGCGACACTGAAGCTTTCTTT.

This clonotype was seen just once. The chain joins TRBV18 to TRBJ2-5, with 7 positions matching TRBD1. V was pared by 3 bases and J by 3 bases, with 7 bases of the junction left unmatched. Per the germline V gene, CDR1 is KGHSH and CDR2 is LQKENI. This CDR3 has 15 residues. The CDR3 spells CASSPVGTAKETQYF. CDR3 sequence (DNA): TGTGCCAGCTCACCTGTTGGGACAGCTAAAGAGACCCAGTACTTC.

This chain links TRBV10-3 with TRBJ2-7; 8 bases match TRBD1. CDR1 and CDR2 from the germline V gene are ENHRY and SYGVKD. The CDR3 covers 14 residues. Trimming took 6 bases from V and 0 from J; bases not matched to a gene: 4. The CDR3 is CAIRGDRSSYEQYF. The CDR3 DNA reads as TGTGCCATCAGGGGGGACAGGAGCTCCTACGAGCAGTACTTC.

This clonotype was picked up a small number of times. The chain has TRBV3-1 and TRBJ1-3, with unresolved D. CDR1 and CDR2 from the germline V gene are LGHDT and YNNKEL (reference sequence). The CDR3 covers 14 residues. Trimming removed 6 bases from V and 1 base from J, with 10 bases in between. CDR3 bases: TGTGCCAGCAGAGAGACTGGATCTGGAAACACCATATATTTT. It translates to CASRETGSGNTIYF.

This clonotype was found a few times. Written as DNA, the CDR3 is TGCGCCAGCAGCCAAGATCACGGGTGGGGTGAAAAACTGTTTTTT. Encoded protein: CASSQDHGWGEKLFF. The V call is TRBV4-3, the J call TRBJ1-4; D not certain. V was shortened by 0 bases and J by 7 bases, with 12 bases between the two germline ends. The CDR3 is 15 amino acids. CDR1 and CDR2 from the germline V gene are LGHNA and YSLEER.

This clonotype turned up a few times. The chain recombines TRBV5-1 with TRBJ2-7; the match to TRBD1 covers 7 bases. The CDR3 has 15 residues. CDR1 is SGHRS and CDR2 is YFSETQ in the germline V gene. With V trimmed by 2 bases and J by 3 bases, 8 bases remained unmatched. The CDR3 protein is CASSFTGTAFYEQYF. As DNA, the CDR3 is TGCGCCAGCAGCTTTACCGGGACAGCATTCTACGAGCAGTACTTC.

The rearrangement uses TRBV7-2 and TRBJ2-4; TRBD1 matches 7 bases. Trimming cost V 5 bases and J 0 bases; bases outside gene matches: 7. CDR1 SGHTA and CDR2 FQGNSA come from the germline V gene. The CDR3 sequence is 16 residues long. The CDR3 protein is CASSITGELAKNIQYF. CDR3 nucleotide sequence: TGTGCCAGCAGCATCACAGGGGAACTAGCCAAAAACATTCAGTACTTC. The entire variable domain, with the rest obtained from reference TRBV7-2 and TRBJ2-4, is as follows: GAGVSQSPSNKVTEKGKDVELRCDPISGHTALYWYRQSLGQGLEFLIYFQGNSAPDKSGLPSDRFSAERTGGSVSTLTIQRTQQEDSAVYLCASSITGELAKNIQYFGAGTRLSVL.

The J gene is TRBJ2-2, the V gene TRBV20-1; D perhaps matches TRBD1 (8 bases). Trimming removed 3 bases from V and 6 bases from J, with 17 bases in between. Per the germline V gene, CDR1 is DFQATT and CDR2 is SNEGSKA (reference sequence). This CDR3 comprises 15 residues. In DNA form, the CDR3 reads TGCAGTGCTAGCCTCACAGGGGGGGCGGCCGGGGAGCTGTTTTTT. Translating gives CSASLTGGAAGELFF.

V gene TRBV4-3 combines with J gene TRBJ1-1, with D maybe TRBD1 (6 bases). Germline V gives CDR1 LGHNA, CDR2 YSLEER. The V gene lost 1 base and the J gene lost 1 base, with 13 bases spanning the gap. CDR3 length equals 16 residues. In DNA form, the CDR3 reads TGCGCCAGCAGCCAAGGCCCCGGACAGACGAACACTGAAGCTTTCTTT. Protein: CASSQGPGQTNTEAFF.

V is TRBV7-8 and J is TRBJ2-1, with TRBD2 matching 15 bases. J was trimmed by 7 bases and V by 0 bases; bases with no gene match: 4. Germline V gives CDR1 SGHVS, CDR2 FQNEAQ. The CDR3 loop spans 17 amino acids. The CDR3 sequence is CASSLAGTSGRYNEQFF. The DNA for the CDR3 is TGTGCCAGCAGCTTAGCGGGGACTAGCGGGAGGTATAATGAGCAGTTCTTC. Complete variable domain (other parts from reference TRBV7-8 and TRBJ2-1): GAGVSQSPRYKVAKRGQDVALRCDPISGHVSLFWYQQALGQGPEFLTYFQNEAQLDKSGLPSDRFFAERPEGSVSTLKIQRTQQEDSAVYLCASSLAGTSGRYNEQFFGPGTRLTVL.

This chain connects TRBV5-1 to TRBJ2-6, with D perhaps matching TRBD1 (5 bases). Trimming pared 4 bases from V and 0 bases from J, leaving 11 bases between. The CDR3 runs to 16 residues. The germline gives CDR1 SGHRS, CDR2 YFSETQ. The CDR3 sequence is CASSKDSPSGANVLTF. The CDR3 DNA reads TGCGCCAGCAGCAAAGACAGTCCCTCTGGGGCCAACGTCCTGACTTTC.